The 14 T cell receptor beta chains presented below share a single source sample, sequenced in a study of blood T cell repertoires in COVID-19. TCRdb keeps only in-frame clones here, not all; method: immunoSEQ multiplex PCR. Of 200,000 or so clones listed, under 90% are singletons. The sequenced sample was peripheral blood. The receptors were sampled from a man aged 60-69 years who had recovered from COVID-19.

CDR3 in DNA: TGTGCCAGCAGCTTGTCTGGCGGCCAAGAGACCCAGTACTTC. It yields the protein CASSLSGGQETQYF. The V call is TRBV5-8, the J call TRBJ2-5; D gene unclear. CDR1 is SGHTS, CDR2 YDEGEE, per germline. V gave up 1 base and J gave up 1 base, with 8 bases separating them. The CDR3 spans 14 residues. The variable domain in full, completed from reference TRBV5-8 and TRBJ2-5, reads EAGVTQSPTHLIKTRGQQATLRCSPISGHTSVYWYQQALGLGLQFLLWYDEGEERNRGNFPPRFSGRQFPNYSSELNVNALELEDSALYLCASSLSGGQETQYFGPGTRLLVL.

J is TRBJ1-3 and V is TRBV6-5; 10 nucleotides line up with TRBD1. The V gene's germline CDR1 is MNHEY and CDR2 SVGAGI. The CDR3 is 15 residues long. Trimming took 6 bases from V and 4 from J; bases not matched to a gene: 6. As DNA, the CDR3 is TGTGCCAGCAGACTCGACAGGGGGCAGGGAAACACCATATATTTT. Its protein product is CASRLDRGQGNTIYF.

The chain is built from TRBV7-3 and TRBJ1-6, with D perhaps matching TRBD1 (5 bases). Germline loops: CDR1 SGHTA, CDR2 FQGTGA. Between the trimmed V and J ends, which lost 1 base and 7 bases, there was a span of 8 bases. This CDR3 has 14 residues. CDR3 amino acids: CASSLRTGNSPLHF. DNA of the CDR3: TGTGCCAGCAGCTTAAGAACAGGAAATTCACCCCTCCACTTT. The complete variable domain, with remaining parts taken from reference TRBV7-3 and TRBJ1-6, reads GAGVSQTPSNKVTEKGKYVELRCDPISGHTALYWYRQSLGQGPEFLIYFQGTGAADDSGLPNDRFFAVRPEGSVSTLKIQRTERGDSAVYLCASSLRTGNSPLHFGNGTRLTVT.

This clone was observed a single time. The chain uses TRBV10-3 and TRBJ2-1; possibly TRBD2 for D (5 bases). The germline gives CDR1 ENHRY, CDR2 SYGVKD. The CDR3 extends over 15 amino acids. The V and J ends lost 7 bases and 0 bases respectively, with 13 bases between them. CDR3: CAITRGIDSYNEQFF. CDR3 in DNA: TGTGCCATCACCCGAGGGATCGACTCCTACAATGAGCAGTTCTTC.

V usage is TRBV24-1 and J usage is TRBJ2-7, with D unresolved. Trimming removed 4 bases from V and 6 bases from J, with 15 bases in between. The CDR3 consists of 14 residues. Germline assignment: CDR1 KGHDR and CDR2 SFDVKD. As DNA, the CDR3 is TGTGCCACCAGTGACCTTACCCACAACCCCGAGCAGTACTTC. This codes for CATSDLTHNPEQYF.

The chain is built from TRBV2 and TRBJ1-1, with D possibly being TRBD1 (6 bases). The V end was cut by 8 bases, the J end by 5 bases, with 15 bases between. CDR3 size: 13 residues. Germline V lookup: CDR1 SNHLY, CDR2 FYNNEI. CDR3 bases: TGTGCCAGCTTCTTGGCCAGGGGAACTGAAGCTTTCTTT. This encodes CASFLARGTEAFF. Full variable domain (outside the CDR3, taken from reference TRBV2 and TRBJ1-1): EPEVTQTPSHQVTQMGQEVILRCVPISNHLYFYWYRQILGQKVEFLVSFYNNEISEKSEIFDDQFSVERPDGSNFTLKIRSTKLEDSAMYFCASFLARGTEAFFGQGTRLTVV.

J is TRBJ1-2 and V is TRBV10-3; D not resolved. Germline V lookup: CDR1 ENHRY, CDR2 SYGVKD. The V end was cut by 0 bases, the J end by 4 bases, with 15 bases between. The CDR3 consists of 16 residues. CDR3 nucleotides: TGTGCCATCAGTGAGTCGAGAGAGGGAGGAAGCTATGGCTACACCTTC. Translated: CAISESREGGSYGYTF.

This clone is labeled medium-sized. DNA for the CDR3: TGTGCCAGCAGTTATCCCGGCCAGATACAGCAGCCCCAGCATTTT. Its protein is CASSYPGQIQQPQHF. This chain uses TRBV6-9 with TRBJ1-5; no definite D call. CDR1 and CDR2 from the germline V gene are MNHGY and SVAAGI. Trimming left V 2 bases short and J 7 bases short, with 15 bases between. The CDR3 has 15 amino acids.

The J gene is TRBJ1-1, the V gene TRBV29-1; a weak D match, TRBD1 (5 bases). V lost 7 bases to trimming and J lost 4 bases, with 13 bases between them. The CDR3 covers 12 residues. From germline, CDR1 is SQVTM and CDR2 ANQGSEA. CDR3 DNA sequence: TGCAGCGCCCTCCGGCAGGGCACTGAAGCTTTCTTT. As protein: CSALRQGTEAFF.

The rearrangement joins TRBV18 to TRBJ2-3; 7 bases are a match to TRBD1. Trimming took 4 bases from V and 1 from J; bases not matched to a gene: 5. Germline CDR1 and CDR2: KGHSH and LQKENI. CDR3 length: 15 amino acids. CDR3 amino acids: CASSQQGVRTDTQYF. DNA of the CDR3: TGTGCCAGCTCACAGCAGGGGGTCCGCACAGATACGCAGTATTTT.

The chain links TRBV11-2 to TRBJ2-5; 7 positions agree with TRBD1. CDR1 and CDR2 from the germline V gene are SGHAT and FQNNGV. The CDR3 totals 14 residues. V lost 3 bases and J lost 3; bases outside the gene matches: 4. The CDR3 DNA reads as TGTGCCAGCAGCTTCGGGACAGCGGAAGAGACCCAGTACTTC. Its protein is CASSFGTAEETQYF.

The chain uses TRBV7-2 and TRBJ2-2, with D possibly matching TRBD2 (6 bases). This CDR3 has 17 residues. V was cut by 4 bases and J by 2 bases, with 17 bases left in between. The germline V gene has CDR1 SGHTA and CDR2 FQGNSA. The CDR3 region has the DNA TGTGCCAGCAGCTCTTTTGGGGTAGCGGCAAACACCGGGGAGCTGTTTTTT. Residues: CASSSFGVAANTGELFF. The whole variable domain, filled in from reference TRBV7-2 and TRBJ2-2, reads GAGVSQSPSNKVTEKGKDVELRCDPISGHTALYWYRQSLGQGLEFLIYFQGNSAPDKSGLPSDRFSAERTGGSVSTLTIQRTQQEDSAVYLCASSSFGVAANTGELFFGEGSRLTVL.

The chain combines TRBV9 with TRBJ1-1; 7 positions agree with TRBD1. The CDR3 sequence is 15 residues long. Germline trimming cut 0 bases from V and 5 bases from J; bases unmatched to any gene: 7. Per the germline V gene, CDR1 is SGDLS and CDR2 is YYNGEE. CDR3 DNA sequence: TGTGCCAGCAGCGTAGTGGGCCAGGGGGAGACTGAAGCTTTCTTT. Encoded protein: CASSVVGQGETEAFF.

This chain uses TRBV5-1 with TRBJ2-7; D not certain. Germline values: CDR1 SGHRS, CDR2 YFSETQ. The CDR3 has 12 residues. Between the trimmed V and J ends, which lost 4 bases and 2 bases, there was a span of 7 bases. The CDR3 region has the DNA TGCGCCAGCAGCCCAGAAACCTACGAGCAGTACTTC. Protein product: CASSPETYEQYF.